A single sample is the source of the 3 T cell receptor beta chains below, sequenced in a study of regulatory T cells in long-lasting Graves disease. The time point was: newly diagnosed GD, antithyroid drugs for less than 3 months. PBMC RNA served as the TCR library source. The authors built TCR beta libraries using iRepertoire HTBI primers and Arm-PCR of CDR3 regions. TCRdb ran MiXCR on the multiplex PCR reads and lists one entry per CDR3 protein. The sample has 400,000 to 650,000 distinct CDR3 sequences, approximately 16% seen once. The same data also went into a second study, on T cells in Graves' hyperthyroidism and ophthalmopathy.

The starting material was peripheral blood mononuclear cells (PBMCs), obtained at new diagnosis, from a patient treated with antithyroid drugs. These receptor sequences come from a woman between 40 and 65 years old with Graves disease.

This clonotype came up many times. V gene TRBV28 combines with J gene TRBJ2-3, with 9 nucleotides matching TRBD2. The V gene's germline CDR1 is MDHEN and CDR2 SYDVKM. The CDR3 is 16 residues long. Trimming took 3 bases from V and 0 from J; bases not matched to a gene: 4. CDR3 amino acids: CASSFIAGDSTDTQYF. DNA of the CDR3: TGTGCCAGCAGTTTTATAGCGGGGGATAGCACAGATACGCAGTATTTT. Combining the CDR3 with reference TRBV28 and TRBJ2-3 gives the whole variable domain DVKVTQSSRYLVKRTGEKVFLECVQDMDHENMFWYRQDPGLGLRLIYFSYDVKMKEKGDIPEGYSVSREKKERFSLILESASTNQTSMYLCASSFIAGDSTDTQYFGPGTRLTVL.

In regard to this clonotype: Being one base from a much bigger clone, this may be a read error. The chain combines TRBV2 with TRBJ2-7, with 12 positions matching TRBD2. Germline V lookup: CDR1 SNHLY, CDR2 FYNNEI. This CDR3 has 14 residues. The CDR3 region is CASSNGTSGYEQCF. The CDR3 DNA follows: TGTGCCAGCAGTAACGGGACTAGCGGGTACGAGCAGTGCTTC.

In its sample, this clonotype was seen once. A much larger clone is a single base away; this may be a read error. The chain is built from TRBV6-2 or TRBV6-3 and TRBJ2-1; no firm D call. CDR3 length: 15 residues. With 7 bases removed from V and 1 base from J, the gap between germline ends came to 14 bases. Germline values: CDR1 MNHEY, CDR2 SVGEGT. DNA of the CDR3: TGTGCCAGCACCCCGGTCCCAGAGTCCTACAATGAGCAGTTCTTC. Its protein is CASTPVPESYNEQFF.